The rows below give T cell receptor beta chains drawn from one sample of a study of shared clonotypes between healthy human individuals. The assay was immunoSEQ multiplex PCR, and TCRdb's table has in-frame clones only and misses some. Seen here are hundreds of thousands of clones, 85% to 95% observed once, and the top ten hold around 24%. Sample: naive CD8+ T cells sorted from blood. The receptors originated from a man under 40 in good health. The CDR3 runs from the conserved cysteine through the conserved F or W. D genes are given only for firm matches. Clone sizes are given selectively: once, few, many, or a class where the clone is expanded.

TRBV2	TRBJ2-3	NA	NA	CASSESLEPLVRDTQYF	TGTGCCAGCAGTGAATCGTTGGAGCCCCTGGTGAGGGATACGCAGTATTTT
TRBV4-3	TRBJ2-2	NA	NA	CASSQGTANTGELFF	TGCGCCAGCAGCCAAGGGACAGCCAACACCGGGGAGCTGTTTTTT
TRBV14	TRBJ2-3	NA	NA	CASSQGGTDTQYF	TGTGCCAGCAGCCAAGGTGGCACAGATACGCAGTATTTT
TRBV6-5	TRBJ2-1	NA	TRBD2	CASSYATGTSADEQFF	TGTGCCAGCAGTTACGCTACCGGGACTAGCGCAGATGAGCAGTTCTTC
TRBV7-9	TRBJ2-7	NA	TRBD2	CASSSGLAGGPEYEQYF	TGTGCCAGCAGCTCCGGACTAGCGGGAGGGCCGGAATACGAGCAGTACTTC
TRBV29-1	TRBJ2-7	NA	NA	CSVEGDGKQYF	TGCAGCGTTGAAGGGGATGGTAAGCAGTACTTC
TRBV7-3	TRBJ2-4	NA	TRBD1	CASSGDRPRPLAKNIQYF	TGTGCCAGCAGCGGGGACAGGCCGAGACCGCTAGCCAAAAACATTCAGTACTTC
TRBV29-1	TRBJ2-2	once	NA	CSVAGRGSYTGELFF	TGCAGCGTTGCTGGCAGGGGCTCATACACCGGGGAGCTGTTTTTT
TRBV11-2	TRBJ2-7	NA	NA	CASSLGPGYEQYF	TGTGCCAGCAGCTTAGGTCCAGGATACGAGCAGTACTTC
TRBV28	TRBJ2-7	few	TRBD1	CASSNPGQGRYEQYF	TGTGCCAGCAGCAACCCCGGACAGGGACGCTACGAGCAGTACTTC
TRBV4-1	TRBJ1-1	NA	TRBD1	CASSSQTVTGRSPSTEAFF	TGCGCCAGCAGCTCCCAGACTGTGACAGGGCGATCACCTTCTACTGAAGCTTTCTTT
TRBV5-1	TRBJ2-3	NA	TRBD2	CASSLSRRESPDTQYF	TGCGCCAGCAGCTTGTCGAGGCGGGAGAGCCCAGATACGCAGTATTTT
TRBV2	TRBJ2-3	NA	NA	CASSAGTPDTQYF	TGTGCCAGCAGTGCTGGGACGCCAGATACGCAGTATTTT
TRBV29-1	TRBJ2-3	once	TRBD2	CSVELSAGGPDTQYF	TGCAGCGTTGAACTTTCTGCGGGAGGGCCTGATACGCAGTATTTT
TRBV7-9	TRBJ2-2	NA	NA	CASSFHQGIIGELFF	TGTGCCAGCAGCTTTCATCAGGGGATCATCGGGGAGCTGTTTTTT
TRBV5-1	TRBJ2-7	NA	NA	CASSLVPFGSYEQYF	TGCGCCAGCAGCTTGGTACCCTTCGGATCCTACGAGCAGTACTTC
TRBV28	TRBJ2-7	NA	TRBD2	CASSHLAGGPTYEQYF	TGTGCCAGCAGTCACCTAGCGGGAGGCCCCACCTACGAGCAGTACTTC
TRBV10-1	TRBJ2-1	NA	NA	CASSEQYEQFF	TGCGCCAGCAGTGAGCAATATGAGCAGTTCTTC
TRBV7-9	TRBJ2-5	NA	TRBD2	CASSTGTSGTIQETQYF	TGTGCCAGCAGCACAGGGACTAGCGGGACCATACAAGAGACCCAGTACTTC
TRBV10-1	TRBJ2-5	NA	TRBD2	CASSESATSGNQETQYF	TGCGCCAGCAGTGAGTCGGCAACTAGCGGGAATCAAGAGACCCAGTACTTC
TRBV6-1	TRBJ2-7	NA	TRBD1	CASSEGPDRGVVYEQYF	TGTGCCAGCAGTGAGGGTCCGGACAGGGGGGTCGTCTACGAGCAGTACTTC
TRBV4-3	TRBJ2-3	NA	TRBD2	CASSLSAGEGTDTQYF	TGCGCCAGCAGCCTCTCAGCGGGAGAAGGGACAGATACGCAGTATTTT
TRBV18	TRBJ2-3	NA	NA	CASSLRPLGDTQYF	TGTGCCAGCTCACTCCGACCCCTTGGAGATACGCAGTATTTT
TRBV6-5	TRBJ2-1	NA	NA	CASSYWAGQTYNEQFF	TGTGCCAGCAGTTATTGGGCGGGACAGACTTACAATGAGCAGTTCTTC
TRBV7-2	TRBJ2-5	NA	TRBD1	CASSSGTGGGETQYF	TGTGCCAGCAGCTCCGGGACAGGGGGCGGGGAGACCCAGTACTTC
TRBV19	TRBJ1-1	NA	NA	CASSILFRGGSIAEAFF	TGTGCCAGTAGTATATTGTTTCGGGGGGGCTCTATCGCTGAAGCTTTCTTT
TRBV27	TRBJ2-1	NA	NA	CASSLQFYSSYNEQFF	TGTGCCAGCAGTTTACAGTTTTATAGCTCCTACAATGAGCAGTTCTTC
TRBV5-4	TRBJ2-7	NA	TRBD1	CASSKDRGRPYEQYF	TGTGCCAGCAGCAAAGACAGGGGTAGGCCCTACGAGCAGTACTTC
TRBV6-6	TRBJ2-3	NA	NA	CASSPGPREDTQYF	TGTGCCAGCAGCCCCGGACCGAGGGAAGATACGCAGTATTTT
TRBV7-2	TRBJ1-2	NA	TRBD1	CASSLGQGGGYTF	TGTGCCAGCAGCTTGGGGCAGGGGGGTGGCTACACCTTC
TRBV30	TRBJ1-1	NA	NA	CAWTIPGMGNTEAFF	TGTGCCTGGACGATCCCGGGGATGGGAAACACTGAAGCTTTCTTT
TRBV11-2	TRBJ2-1	NA	NA	CASSLSDYHITNEQFF	TGTGCCAGCAGCTTAAGCGACTACCACATTACAAATGAGCAGTTCTTC
TRBV15	TRBJ1-4	NA	TRBD1	CATRGGDRVGEKLFF	TGTGCCACCAGAGGGGGGGACAGGGTGGGTGAAAAACTGTTTTTT
TRBV6-5	TRBJ2-5	NA	TRBD2	CASSPGTSGRTSNF	TGTGCCAGCAGTCCCGGGACTAGCGGGAGGACTAGTAACTTC
TRBV27	TRBJ2-3	NA	NA	CASSLGYTDTQYF	TGTGCCAGCAGTTTAGGCTACACAGATACGCAGTATTTT
TRBV10-1	TRBJ2-7	NA	NA	CASSESPSLEQYF	TGCGCCAGCAGTGAGTCGCCATCCCTCGAGCAGTACTTC
TRBV9	TRBJ2-3	once	NA	CASSSRSGFDTQYF	TGTGCCAGCAGCTCCCGAAGCGGGTTTGATACGCAGTATTTT
TRBV7-9	TRBJ2-5	NA	NA	CASSLYMETQYF	TGTGCCAGCAGCTTGTATATGGAGACCCAGTACTTC
TRBV28	TRBJ2-7	NA	TRBD2	CASSPRLAGWHEQYF	TGTGCCAGCAGTCCTCGACTAGCGGGTTGGCACGAGCAGTACTTC
TRBV7-9	TRBJ2-1	NA	NA	CASPPEPDRYNEQFF	TGTGCCAGCCCCCCCGAGCCAGACCGATACAATGAGCAGTTCTTC